These T cell receptor beta chains were read from a single sample in a study of human T cells and chemical hapten exposure. MiXCR, run by TCRdb on the RACE reads, gives a single entry per CDR3 protein. The sample lists about 110,000 distinct CDR3 sequences; roughly 12% were seen once. Material: whole blood, obtained in connection with sensitization to the hapten diphenylcyclopropenone (DPC). These receptors were taken from a woman aged 45 to 65 with alopecia areata. Some clones in this sample may be carry-over from other donors' samples. Each CDR3 is given with its conserved first and last residue. D genes are given only for firm matches. A clone size is listed for some rows: how often the clone was seen (once, few, many), or a class if it is expanded.

>NA|TRBV21-1|NA|TRBJ1-5|11
CASSRGKPQHF
TGTGCCAGCAGCAGGGGGAAGCCCCAGCATTTT
>many|TRBV6-2/TRBV6-3|NA|TRBJ2-3|15
CASSYYTTTPDTQYF
TGTGCCAGCAGTTACTACACCACCACCCCAGATACGCAGTATTTT
>few|TRBV6-5|NA|TRBJ2-7|13
CATRERGPYEQYF
TGTGCCACCCGAGAGAGGGGTCCCTACGAGCAGTACTTC
>NA|TRBV24-1|NA|TRBJ2-3|14
CATSDSDRTDTQYF
TGTGCCACCAGTGATTCAGACAGGACAGATACGCAGTATTTT
>few|TRBV12-3/TRBV12-4|TRBD1|TRBJ1-6|13
CASSPDRVSPLHF
TGTGCCAGCAGCCCCGACAGGGTTTCACCCCTCCACTTT
>few|TRBV7-7|NA|TRBJ2-3|15
CASSLGVGSTDTQYF
TGTGCTAGCAGCTTAGGGGTTGGGAGCACAGATACGCAGTATTTT
>many|TRBV4-1|NA|TRBJ1-5|15
CASSPFRDANQPQHF
TGCGCCAGCAGCCCCTTCCGGGACGCCAATCAGCCCCAGCATTTT
>few|TRBV11-2|NA|TRBJ1-1|12
CASSSGGGDAFF
TGTGCCAGCAGCTCGGGCGGGGGAGACGCTTTCTTT
>many|TRBV4-3|TRBD1|TRBJ1-4|16
CASSQDPPDRGEKLFF
TGCGCCAGCAGCCAAGATCCCCCGGACAGGGGCGAAAAACTGTTTTTT
>NA|TRBV7-6|TRBD2|TRBJ2-1|16
CASSSSRTSGSPTRFF
TGTGCCAGCAGTTCTTCTCGGACTAGCGGGAGCCCGACCCGGTTCTTC
>few|TRBV5-4|NA|TRBJ1-1|14
CASSRGQMNTEAFF
TGTGCCAGCAGCCGTGGACAGATGAACACTGAAGCTTTCTTT
>NA|TRBV2|NA|TRBJ2-1|16
CASSGEGAISYNEQFF
TGTGCCAGCAGTGGAGAAGGGGCAATCTCCTACAATGAGCAGTTCTTC
>many|TRBV6-2/TRBV6-3|TRBD2|TRBJ2-1|16
CASSYSVGGAWLEQFF
TGTGCCAGCAGTTACTCAGTCGGGGGGGCCTGGCTTGAGCAGTTCTTC
>NA|TRBV10-3|TRBD1|TRBJ2-3|14
CAISGGQGTDTQYF
TGTGCCATCAGTGGGGGACAGGGGACAGATACGCAGTATTTT
>many|TRBV18|NA|TRBJ2-7|16
CASSPIYREGSNEQYF
TGTGCCAGCTCACCCATTTACAGGGAGGGGTCCAACGAGCAGTACTTC
>NA|TRBV28|NA|TRBJ2-7|15
CASSLQIWLPSEQYF
TGTGCCAGCAGTCTCCAAATTTGGTTGCCTAGCGAGCAGTACTTC
>few|TRBV4-2|NA|TRBJ1-2|13
CASSQDGASGYTF
TGTGCCAGCAGCCAAGATGGCGCGAGTGGCTACACCTTC
>many|TRBV12-3/TRBV12-4|NA|TRBJ1-1|12
CASSFGNAEAFF
TGTGCCAGCAGTTTCGGAAACGCTGAAGCTTTCTTT
>few|TRBV28|TRBD1|TRBJ2-7|14
CASSLLLGQYEQYF
TGTGCCAGCAGCCTCCTCCTGGGACAGTACGAGCAGTACTTC
>few|TRBV12-3/TRBV12-4|NA|TRBJ1-6|12
CASSFGSSPLHF
TGTGCCAGCAGTTTCGGGAGTTCACCCCTCCACTTT
>few|TRBV5-5|TRBD2|TRBJ2-7|16
CASSLAGGSQFYEQYF
TGTGCCAGCAGCTTGGCGGGGGGATCCCAATTCTACGAGCAGTACTTC
>NA|TRBV4-1|NA|TRBJ1-3|16
CASSQDRVGPGNTIYF
TGCGCCAGCAGCCAAGACAGGGTCGGACCTGGAAACACCATATATTTT
>NA|TRBV11-2|NA|TRBJ1-5|14
CASSLRGGIQPQHF
TGTGCCAGCAGCTTGAGAGGGGGGATTCAGCCCCAGCATTTT
>NA|TRBV7-2|TRBD2|TRBJ2-3|15
CASSLAAGGPDTQYF
TGTGCCAGCAGCTTAGCGGCGGGGGGGCCAGATACGCAGTATTTT
>many|TRBV6-2/TRBV6-3|TRBD1|TRBJ2-7|13
CASNLDRAYEQYF
TGTGCCAGCAATTTAGACAGGGCCTACGAGCAGTACTTC
>few|TRBV28|TRBD2|TRBJ2-3|16
CASKTLRGSGGDTQYF
TGTGCCAGTAAAACCCTAAGAGGGAGCGGGGGAGATACGCAGTATTTT
>NA|TRBV6-7|NA|TRBJ2-1|16
CASSYGGGSRGDEQFF
TGTGCCAGCAGTTACGGGGGCGGGAGTCGAGGTGATGAGCAGTTCTTC
>few|TRBV10-2|TRBD1|TRBJ1-6|14
CASRPTGEDSPLHF
TGCGCCAGCAGGCCCACAGGGGAAGATTCACCCCTCCACTTT
>many|TRBV4-3|NA|TRBJ2-4|17
CASSPRSGDVAKNIQYF
TGCGCCAGCAGCCCCAGATCCGGGGATGTAGCCAAAAACATTCAGTACTTC